This TCR beta chain stems from a study of T cell responses to AZD1222 COVID-19 vaccine. The study's findings and limits: Vaccine-associated CD4 TCRs spanned spike, dominant at 160-218 and 743-854.

Sequenced by immunoSEQ multiplex PCR; TCRdb stores in-frame clones only, minus some. The sample has 90,000 to 100,000 clones, approximately 88% seen once. Note on this clone: No antigen is known for it.

The J segment lost 0 bases and the V segment lost 2 bases, leaving 8 bases of the junction unmatched. There are 17 residues in the CDR3. CDR1 and CDR2 (germline): SGHKS, YYEKEE (reference sequence). The sequences come from peripheral blood, collected 28 days after the second AZD1222 dose. The receptor was isolated from an adult who received the AZD1222 COVID-19 vaccine. V and J are TRBV5-5 and TRBJ2-3, with TRBD2 matching over 8 bases. CDR3 amino acids: CASSLLAGTTSTDTQYF. The CDR3 DNA is TGTGCCAGCAGCTTATTAGCGGGGACTACTAGCACAGATACGCAGTATTTT.